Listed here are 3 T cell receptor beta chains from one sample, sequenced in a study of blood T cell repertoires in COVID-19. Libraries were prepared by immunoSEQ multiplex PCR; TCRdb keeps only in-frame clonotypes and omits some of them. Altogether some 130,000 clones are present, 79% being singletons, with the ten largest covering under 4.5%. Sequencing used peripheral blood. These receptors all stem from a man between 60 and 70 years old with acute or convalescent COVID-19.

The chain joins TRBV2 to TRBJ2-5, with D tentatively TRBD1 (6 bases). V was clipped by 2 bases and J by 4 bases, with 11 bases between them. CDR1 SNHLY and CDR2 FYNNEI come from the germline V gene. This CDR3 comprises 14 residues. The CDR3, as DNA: TGTGCCAGCAGTGAAATTACCAGGGGAGAGACCCAGTACTTC. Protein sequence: CASSEITRGETQYF.

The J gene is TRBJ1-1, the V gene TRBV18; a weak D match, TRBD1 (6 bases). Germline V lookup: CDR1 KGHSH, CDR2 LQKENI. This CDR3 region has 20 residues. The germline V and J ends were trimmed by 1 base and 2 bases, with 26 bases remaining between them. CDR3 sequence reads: CASSPLPLSRVRGTNTEAFF. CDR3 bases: TGTGCCAGCTCACCACTGCCCCTCTCCAGGGTGAGAGGGACAAACACTGAAGCTTTCTTT.

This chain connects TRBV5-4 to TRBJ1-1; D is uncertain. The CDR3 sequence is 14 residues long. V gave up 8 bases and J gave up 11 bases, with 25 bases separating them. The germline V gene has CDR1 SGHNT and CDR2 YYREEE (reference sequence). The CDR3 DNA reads TGTGCCAGTTCAATGGTTGGGAGAGGATTATCGGCTTTCTTT. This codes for CASSMVGRGLSAFF.